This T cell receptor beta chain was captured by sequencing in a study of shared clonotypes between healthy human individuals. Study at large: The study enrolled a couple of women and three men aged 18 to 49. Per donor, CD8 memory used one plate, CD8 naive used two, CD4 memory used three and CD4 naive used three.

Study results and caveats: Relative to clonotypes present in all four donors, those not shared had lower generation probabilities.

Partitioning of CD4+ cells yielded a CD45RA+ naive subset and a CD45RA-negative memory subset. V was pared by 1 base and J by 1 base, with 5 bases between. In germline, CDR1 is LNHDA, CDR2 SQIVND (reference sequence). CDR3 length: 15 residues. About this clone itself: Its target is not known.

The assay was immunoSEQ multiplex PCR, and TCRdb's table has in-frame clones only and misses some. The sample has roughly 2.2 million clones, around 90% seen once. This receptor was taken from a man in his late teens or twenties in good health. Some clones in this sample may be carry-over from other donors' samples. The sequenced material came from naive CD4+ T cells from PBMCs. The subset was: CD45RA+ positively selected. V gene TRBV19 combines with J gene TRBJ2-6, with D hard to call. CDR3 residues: CASSIVWSGANVLTF. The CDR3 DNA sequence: TGTGCCAGTAGTATAGTCTGGTCTGGGGCCAACGTCCTGACTTTC.